This passage covers 26 T cell receptor beta chains from one sample sequenced in a study of beta chain features in type 1 diabetes. Regarding the study as a whole: Shorter TCRB CDR3s, moderately but significantly so, were found in Type 1 diabetes patients in all four CD4+ subsets.

Expressed TCRB transcripts were sequenced after all isolated RNA was converted to cDNA. Here immunoSEQ multiplex PCR was the method, and the copy in TCRdb shows in-frame clones only, minus some. The sample records roughly 51,000 clones, 40% to 65% being singletons. The antigens for these receptors are not known. Material: Tregs from blood. The receptors stem from a woman aged 40 to 50 with type 1 diabetes.

The chain is built from TRBV7-2 and TRBJ2-7, with TRBD2 identical over 12 bases. The germline V gene has CDR1 SGHTA and CDR2 FQGNSA. With 6 bases clipped from V and 1 base from J, the junction kept 7 bases outside the gene matches. CDR3 size: 16 residues. CDR3 amino acids: CASRFLAGGLSYEQYF. In DNA, the CDR3 is TGTGCCAGCAGGTTTCTAGCGGGAGGGCTTTCCTACGAGCAGTACTTC.

The chain has TRBV15 and TRBJ1-2, with TRBD1 matching 10 bases. The germline CDR1 and CDR2 sequences are LNHNV and YYDKDF (reference sequence). Losses at the gene ends were 4 bases for V and 5 bases for J; bases not matched to a gene: 13. The CDR3 has 17 residues. The CDR3 DNA reads as TGTGCCACCAGCAAACCGGGACAGGGGATGGGGCCATATGGCTACACCTTC. Residues: CATSKPGQGMGPYGYTF.

This chain joins TRBV7-3 and TRBJ2-2, with 7 bases fitting TRBD1. Unmatched junction bases numbered 7, after V lost 3 bases and J lost 3 bases. CDR1 SGHTA and CDR2 FQGTGA come from the germline V gene. CDR3 size: 16 residues. The DNA of the CDR3 is TGTGCCAGCAGCTTTACAGGGGTAATGGACACCGGGGAGCTGTTTTTT. This translates into CASSFTGVMDTGELFF.

The chain combines TRBV6-6 with TRBJ1-3; D remains ambiguous. CDR3 size: 16 residues. V was trimmed by 0 bases and J by 3 bases, leaving 12 bases between them. CDR1 MNHNY and CDR2 SVGAGI come from the germline V gene (reference sequence). CDR3 in DNA: TGTGCCAGCAGTTACTCGTTCTCTAGAGGTGGAAACACCATATATTTT. The encoded protein is CASSYSFSRGGNTIYF.

This clone was seen just once. The chain has TRBV18 and TRBJ2-6; tentative D call: TRBD1 (5 bases). Germline-derived CDR1 and CDR2 are KGHSH and LQKENI. V lost 5 bases to trimming and J lost 4 bases, with 12 bases between them. This CDR3 has 15 residues. Written as DNA, the CDR3 is TGTGCCAGCTCATCTCAGGGATCGGGGGCCAACGTCCTGACTTTC. It yields the protein CASSSQGSGANVLTF.

V usage is TRBV6-1 and J usage is TRBJ2-1; 8 bases align to TRBD2. CDR3 length: 13 residues. Germline CDR1 and CDR2: MNHNS and SASEGT. With V trimmed by 5 bases and J by 7 bases, 4 bases remained unmatched. Here the CDR3 reads CASSYGTRNEQFF. CDR3 sequence (DNA): TGTGCCAGCAGTTATGGGACTAGAAATGAGCAGTTCTTC.

The chain links TRBV10-1 to TRBJ1-1; D is uncertain. CDR1 and CDR2 from the germline V gene are WNHNN and SYGVQD (reference sequence). The CDR3 is 15 amino acids. The V gene lost 6 bases and the J gene lost 3 bases, with 17 bases spanning the gap. The DNA of the CDR3 is TGCGCCAGCAGGAGTGGCCCCCACGCGGACACTGAAGCTTTCTTT. It is translated as CASRSGPHADTEAFF.

This clone was recorded a few times. The rearrangement links TRBV5-7 to TRBJ2-1; maybe TRBD1 (5 bases). TRBV5-7 is designated an ORF whose function remains uncertain. CDR3 length: 16 residues. V lost 1 base and J 3 bases, leaving 14 bases between the germline ends. CDR3 in amino acids: CASSLSAGSNYNEQFF. Written as DNA, the CDR3 is TGTGCCAGCAGCTTGAGCGCAGGGTCTAACTACAATGAGCAGTTCTTC.

V and J are TRBV5-4 and TRBJ2-1; TRBD1 matches 8 bases. Losses at the gene ends were 4 bases for V and 6 bases for J; bases not matched to a gene: 3. The CDR3 spans 13 residues. Per the germline V gene, CDR1 is SGHNT and CDR2 is YYREEE (reference sequence). The CDR3 coding sequence is TGTGCCAGCAGCGGACAGGGTTTCAATGAGCAGTTCTTC. Its translation: CASSGQGFNEQFF. Full variable domain (rest looked up from reference TRBV5-4 and TRBJ2-1): ETGVTQSPTHLIKTRGQQVTLRCSSQSGHNTVSWYQQALGQGPQFIFQYYREEENGRGNFPPRFSGLQFPNYSSELNVNALELDDSALYLCASSGQGFNEQFFGPGTRLTVL.

The chain couples TRBV6-6 to TRBJ2-7; a possible D gene is TRBD1 (5 bases). Germline CDR1 reads MNHNY; CDR2 reads SVGAGI (reference sequence). There are 14 residues in the CDR3. With 0 bases removed from V and 3 bases from J, the gap between germline ends came to 9 bases. CDR3 sequence (DNA): TGTGCCAGCAGTTACTCGCCAGGGTACTACGAGCAGTACTTC. Its protein product is CASSYSPGYYEQYF.

This clone was seen only a few times. This CDR3 reads CASSGGSYEQYF. The CDR3 DNA reads as TGTGCCAGCAGCGGCGGCTCCTACGAGCAGTACTTC. The chain combines TRBV7-2 with TRBJ2-7; D is undetermined. Trimming left V 5 bases short and J 0 bases short, with 5 bases between. The germline V gene encodes CDR1 SGHTA and CDR2 FQGNSA. CDR3 length: 12 residues.

The chain couples TRBV2 to TRBJ2-5; D is ambiguous. The V gene's germline CDR1 is SNHLY and CDR2 FYNNEI. Trimming took 3 bases from V and 5 from J, leaving 4 bases between them. The CDR3 consists of 11 residues. This chain's CDR3 is CASSDSETQYF. The CDR3 region has the DNA TGTGCCAGCAGTGACTCGGAGACCCAGTACTTC.

This chain uses TRBV11-1 with TRBJ2-3, with D tentatively TRBD2 (5 bases). The CDR3 spans 17 residues. The V gene's germline CDR1 is SGHAT and CDR2 FQDESV (reference sequence). V lost 1 base and J 0 bases, leaving 14 bases between the germline ends. This CDR3 is CASSLDGGRGSTDTQYF. In DNA form, the CDR3 reads TGTGCCAGCAGCTTAGACGGAGGCCGGGGAAGCACAGATACGCAGTATTTT.

With regard to this clone: Its ends do not fully match the called genes, so a read error is possible. Other DNA sequences in this sample translate to the same CDR3. The chain joins TRBV10-3 to TRBJ1-5, with D possibly being TRBD1 (5 bases). CDR3 size: 13 residues. Germline CDR1 and CDR2: ENHRY and SYGVKD. CDR3 nucleotide sequence: TGTGCCGCCTCCGGGGGTTTCAATCAACCCCAGCATTTT. It codes for CAASGGFNQPQHF.

This sequence joins TRBV18 and TRBJ2-6; D possibly corresponds to TRBD1 (5 bases). Germline V gene data show CDR1 as KGHSH and CDR2 as LQKENI. CDR3 size: 18 residues. The ends were cut back, 2 bases at V and 0 bases at J, with 14 bases in the middle. CDR3 in amino acids: CASSPSSIDSSGANVLTF. The DNA for the CDR3 is TGTGCCAGCTCACCAAGCAGTATTGACAGCTCTGGGGCCAACGTCCTGACTTTC.

This clone has just a few counts. V and J are TRBV6-5 and TRBJ2-7; 9 bases map to TRBD1. With 5 bases clipped from V and 4 bases from J, the junction kept 3 bases outside the gene matches. The CDR3 consists of 13 residues. Looked up from germline, CDR1 is MNHEY and CDR2 is SVGAGI. Here the CDR3 reads CASSTDRGYEQYF. In DNA form, the CDR3 reads TGTGCCAGCAGTACGGACAGGGGTTACGAGCAGTACTTC.

This clone was detected only once. The chain uses TRBV13 and TRBJ2-7; maybe TRBD2 (6 bases). V was cut by 9 bases and J by 1 base, with 13 bases left in between. CDR1 and CDR2 (germline): PRHDT, FYEKMQ (reference sequence). This CDR3 is built from 13 residues. CDR3 in amino acids: CASQTRRSYEQYF. The CDR3 DNA sequence: TGTGCCAGTCAGACTAGAAGGTCCTACGAGCAGTACTTC.

The chain is built from TRBV19 and TRBJ1-2, with D possibly being TRBD1 (5 bases). The CDR3 runs to 15 residues. CDR1 is LNHDA, CDR2 SQIVND, per germline (reference sequence). The germline V and J ends were trimmed by 3 bases and 2 bases, with 13 bases remaining between them. The CDR3, as DNA: TGTGCCAGTAGTATGGAAGGGGCTAGGAACTATGGCTACACCTTC. This translates into CASSMEGARNYGYTF.

In this sample, this clone turned up a few times. The rearrangement links TRBV9 to TRBJ1-1; perhaps TRBD1 as D (6 bases). V lost 4 bases and J 6 bases, leaving 16 bases between the germline ends. This CDR3 has 14 residues. CDR1 and CDR2 from the germline V gene are SGDLS and YYNGEE. CDR3 in DNA: TGTGCCAGCAGCAGAGGGGGATTGGGCGCTGAAGCTTTCTTT. Encoded protein: CASSRGGLGAEAFF.

The sample holds a few counts of this clone. The chain is built from TRBV9 and TRBJ1-2; TRBD1 aligns across 8 bases. The J segment lost 6 bases and the V segment lost 4 bases, leaving 2 bases of the junction unmatched. From germline, CDR1 is SGDLS and CDR2 YYNGEE. The CDR3 loop spans 12 amino acids. Written as DNA, the CDR3 is TGTGCCAGCAGCCGACAGGGGAATGGCTACACCTTC. Protein sequence: CASSRQGNGYTF.

V usage is TRBV28 and J usage is TRBJ2-6; unclear D gene. Trimming pared 5 bases from V and 0 bases from J, leaving 11 bases between. Germline V gives CDR1 MDHEN, CDR2 SYDVKM. CDR3 length equals 16 residues. This CDR3 is CASSPPGASGANVLTF. For the CDR3, the DNA is TGTGCCAGCAGTCCTCCAGGTGCCTCTGGGGCCAACGTCCTGACTTTC.

The chain recombines TRBV5-4 with TRBJ2-7, with 8 bases lining up with TRBD1. The CDR3 runs 15 residues. CDR1 is SGHNT, CDR2 YYREEE, per germline (reference sequence). V was clipped by 4 bases and J by 1 base; unmatched bases: 7. The chain's CDR3 is CASSRDRGSSYEQYF. The CDR3 region has the DNA TGTGCCAGCAGCAGAGACAGGGGTTCATCCTACGAGCAGTACTTC.

This clone turned up a few times. The chain uses TRBV7-2 and TRBJ2-1; a weak D match, TRBD1 (6 bases). CDR1 is SGHTA and CDR2 is FQGNSA in the germline V gene. This CDR3 contains 12 residues. Between the trimmed V and J ends, which lost 4 bases and 10 bases, there was a span of 11 bases. CDR3 region: CASSSDRREQFF. DNA of the CDR3: TGTGCCAGCAGCTCCGACAGGAGGGAGCAGTTCTTC. Drawing the rest from reference TRBV7-2 and TRBJ2-1, the complete variable domain is GAGVSQSPSNKVTEKGKDVELRCDPISGHTALYWYRQSLGQGLEFLIYFQGNSAPDKSGLPSDRFSAERTGGSVSTLTIQRTQQEDSAVYLCASSSDRREQFFGPGTRLTVL.

This clone was seen more than once but under ten times. The J gene is TRBJ1-1, the V gene TRBV7-2, with no clear D. This CDR3 is built from 14 residues. Germline CDR1 reads SGHTA; CDR2 reads FQGNSA. The ends were cut back, 5 bases at V and 1 base at J, with 11 bases in the middle. CDR3 sequence reads: CASSLKQANTEAFF. The CDR3 DNA is TGTGCCAGCAGCCTCAAGCAGGCGAACACTGAAGCTTTCTTT. Based on the CDR3 plus reference TRBV7-2 and TRBJ1-1, the full variable domain is GAGVSQSPSNKVTEKGKDVELRCDPISGHTALYWYRQSLGQGLEFLIYFQGNSAPDKSGLPSDRFSAERTGGSVSTLTIQRTQQEDSAVYLCASSLKQANTEAFFGQGTRLTVV.

This clone appeared a few times. CDR3 region: CASSPGQSNTGELFF. The CDR3 coding sequence is TGTGCCAGCAGCCCAGGACAGTCGAACACCGGGGAGCTGTTTTTT. This chain connects TRBV5-4 to TRBJ2-2; possible D gene TRBD1, 6 bases. The CDR3 is 15 amino acids. Per germline, CDR1 SGHNT and CDR2 YYREEE (reference sequence). Trimming removed 4 bases from V and 0 bases from J, with 10 bases in between.

The chain is built from TRBV7-3 and TRBJ1-1; D uncertain. Trimming left V 4 bases short and J 2 bases short, with 8 bases between. The CDR3 contains 13 residues. Germline-derived CDR1 and CDR2 are SGHTA and FQGTGA. The CDR3: CASSSRHNTEAFF. The CDR3, as DNA: TGTGCCAGCAGCTCCCGACACAACACTGAAGCTTTCTTT.